A single sample gave rise to the 12 T cell receptor beta chains below, sequenced in a study of blood T cell repertoires in COVID-19. Only in-frame clones appear in the TCRdb table, and some are missing; sequencing was by immunoSEQ multiplex PCR. The sample includes roughly 150,000 clones, about 86% seen only once; the top ten take approximately 8%. The sequencing sample was made of peripheral blood. These receptor sequences come from a human donor in a cohort sampled during active COVID-19.

This sequence joins TRBV27 and TRBJ1-4; TRBD1 aligns across 10 bases. CDR3 length equals 13 residues. Germline CDR1 and CDR2: MNHEY and SMNVEV (reference sequence). Trimming at V came to 6 bases and at J to 6 bases, leaving 1 base not matched to a gene. CDR3 amino acids: CASRDRGDEKLFF. CDR3 bases: TGTGCCAGCAGGGACAGGGGGGATGAAAAACTGTTTTTT.

The rearrangement joins TRBV19 to TRBJ1-1; 9 bases are a match to TRBD1. The trim removed 6 bases at V and 1 base at J, leaving 3 bases unmatched. Germline V gives CDR1 LNHDA, CDR2 SQIVND (reference sequence). This CDR3 has 14 amino acids. In DNA, the CDR3 is TGTGCCAGTAGCTCGGACAGGGGGAACACTGAAGCTTTCTTT. It encodes CASSSDRGNTEAFF.

V is TRBV9 and J is TRBJ2-1, with 7 bases lining up with TRBD2. J gave up 6 bases and V 4 bases, and 7 bases lay outside the gene matches. The germline V gene encodes CDR1 SGDLS and CDR2 YYNGEE. This CDR3 region has 14 residues. The chain's CDR3 is CASSSRTSLNEQFF. The CDR3 DNA sequence: TGTGCCAGCAGCTCTCGGACTAGTCTCAATGAGCAGTTCTTC.

CDR3 sequence reads: CASSTGDGYTF. CDR3 nucleotide sequence: TGTGCCAGCAGTACCGGGGATGGCTACACCTTC. The chain joins TRBV6-5 to TRBJ1-2; D is undetermined. Germline V gene lookup returns CDR1 MNHEY and CDR2 SVGAGI. V lost 5 bases and J lost 6, with 7 bases in between. This CDR3 comprises 11 residues.

The V gene is TRBV9, the J gene TRBJ2-5; TRBD2 agrees at 7 bases. With 5 bases clipped from V and 5 bases from J, the junction kept 15 bases outside the gene matches. Germline V gene lookup returns CDR1 SGDLS and CDR2 YYNGEE. The CDR3 sequence is 16 residues long. CDR3 DNA: TGTGCCAGCAGTGAGATCACTCCGGCGGGGGTGGAGACCCAGTACTTC. It yields the protein CASSEITPAGVETQYF.

This chain links TRBV7-2 with TRBJ1-1; D unclear. The germline gives CDR1 SGHTA, CDR2 FQGNSA. The V end was cut by 0 bases, the J end by 9 bases, with 11 bases between. The CDR3 has 13 amino acids. This CDR3 reads CASSLAPGLKAFF. CDR3 DNA: TGTGCCAGCAGCTTAGCCCCAGGTTTAAAAGCTTTCTTT.

V usage is TRBV6-5 and J usage is TRBJ1-2; no definite D call. CDR3 size: 12 residues. The V end was cut by 8 bases, the J end by 1 base, with 8 bases between. The germline gives CDR1 MNHEY, CDR2 SVGAGI. CDR3 loop: CASQAGNYGYTF. The CDR3 region has the DNA TGTGCCAGCCAAGCGGGTAACTATGGCTACACCTTC.

The chain couples TRBV6-5 to TRBJ1-3, with a tentative D call TRBD1 (6 bases). Germline V gene lookup returns CDR1 MNHEY and CDR2 SVGAGI. Trimming stripped 4 bases from V and 0 bases from J, with 13 bases between. The CDR3 is 16 residues long. The CDR3 region has the DNA TGTGCCAGCAGTTTCAGGGGCGAGAGCTCTGGAAACACCATATATTTT. Amino acid sequence: CASSFRGESSGNTIYF.

The CDR3 coding sequence is TGTGCCAGCAGTTCCAACAGGGCCTACGAGCAGTACTTC. Translated, it gives CASSSNRAYEQYF. This chain uses TRBV27 with TRBJ2-7; D is possibly TRBD1 (6 bases). The CDR3 loop spans 13 amino acids. Trimming left V 4 bases short and J 2 bases short, with 9 bases between. Germline V gene data show CDR1 as MNHEY and CDR2 as SMNVEV (reference sequence).

This clone was counted a few times. The V gene is TRBV28, the J gene TRBJ2-2; TRBD1 matches 10 bases. The germline CDR1 and CDR2 sequences are MDHEN and SYDVKM. The CDR3 extends over 16 amino acids. Trimming cost V 0 bases and J 8 bases; bases outside gene matches: 6. The CDR3 reads CASSLWGTGVTGELFF. DNA of the CDR3: TGTGCCAGCAGTTTATGGGGGACAGGGGTCACAGGGGAGCTGTTTTTT.

The chain couples TRBV11-2 to TRBJ2-7; D gene ambiguous. Germline CDR1 SGHAT, CDR2 FQNNGV. V lost 5 bases and J 2 bases, leaving 13 bases between the germline ends. The CDR3 runs to 14 residues. The CDR3 DNA reads as TGTGCCAGCAGCCGAGAGAGGATGGCCTACGAGCAGTACTTC. Translating it yields CASSRERMAYEQYF.

The chain links TRBV10-3 to TRBJ1-1; 8 nucleotides match TRBD1. Germline-derived CDR1 and CDR2 are ENHRY and SYGVKD. This CDR3 is built from 13 residues. V gave up 8 bases and J gave up 6 bases; unmatched junction bases: 8. The CDR3 region has the DNA TGTGCCATCGCCGCGGACAGGGCTTCTGAAGCTTTCTTT. Protein sequence: CAIAADRASEAFF.